This T cell receptor (beta chain) was recorded in a study of T cell clonotyping in hematopoietic cell transplantation. Overall study findings and caveats: Broader posttransplant TCR repertoire diversity was predicted by graft donor and pretransplant recipient Inverse Simpson Index values.

Trimming removed 4 bases at V and 2 bases at J, with 18 bases between. The germline V gene encodes CDR1 SGHVS and CDR2 FNYEAQ. The CDR3 covers 16 residues. Profiled with immunoSEQ multiplex PCR; TCRdb holds only in-frame clones, not every one. The sample holds roughly 10,000 clones; about 76% are singletons and the top ten take approximately 9%. Of note for this clone: Its specificity is not known.

The chain joins TRBV7-6 to TRBJ2-7, with a weak D call TRBD1 (5 bases). The receptor was isolated from a female patient between 40 and 55 years old who had an allogeneic stem cell transplant from a related donor, so T cells may come from the graft donor. Some clones in this sample may be carry-over from other donors' samples. Material: PBMCs, obtained 30 days after allogeneic stem cell transplant. This CDR3 is CASSSPPHKGPYEQYF. Here the CDR3 DNA reads TGTGCCAGCAGCTCGCCTCCCCACAAGGGGCCCTACGAGCAGTACTTC.